The entry below gives a single T cell receptor beta chain sequence along with its context. What it binds is unknown. The V segment lost 7 bases and the J segment 5 bases; nucleotides outside the gene matches: 7. The CDR3 runs 13 residues. Per germline, CDR1 SNHLY and CDR2 FYNNEI. The data belong to a study of T cells and Merkel cell carcinoma outcomes. Study findings and constraints: Reportedly, T-cell repertoire with density predicts Merkel cell carcinoma outcomes.

Repertoires were generated with immunoSEQ multiplex PCR, while TCRdb's copy carries only in-frame clones and drops some. The table has roughly 1,800 clones, about 94% seen once. The receptor's source is a human donor with Merkel cell carcinoma. The sample consisted of tumor tissue from Merkel cell carcinoma. The chain recombines TRBV2 with TRBJ1-1, with 7 nucleotides matching TRBD1. The DNA of the CDR3 is TGTGCCAGCATCTGGACAGGTGGAACTGAAGCTTTCTTT. Protein: CASIWTGGTEAFF. Drawing the rest from reference TRBV2 and TRBJ1-1, the complete variable domain is EPEVTQTPSHQVTQMGQEVILRCVPISNHLYFYWYRQILGQKVEFLVSFYNNEISEKSEIFDDQFSVERPDGSNFTLKIRSTKLEDSAMYFCASIWTGGTEAFFGQGTRLTVV.